The 3 T cell receptor beta chains below all came from one sample that was sequenced in a study of blood T cell repertoires in COVID-19. Sequenced by immunoSEQ multiplex PCR; TCRdb stores in-frame clones only, minus some. Counted here are some 78,000 clones, about 85% occurring once; the ten biggest clones make up less than 6%. Source material: peripheral blood. The receptor set was obtained from a man in his 60s with active or convalescent COVID-19.

The V and J genes are TRBV11-2 and TRBJ2-1, with D tentatively TRBD2 (6 bases). This CDR3 is built from 18 residues. The V end was cut by 2 bases, the J end by 0 bases, with 17 bases between. CDR1 SGHAT and CDR2 FQNNGV come from the germline V gene. CDR3 DNA: TGTGCCAGCAGCTTAAAGGTTGGCGGGGATAGCTCCTACAATGAGCAGTTCTTC. It yields the protein CASSLKVGGDSSYNEQFF.

V gene TRBV5-1 combines with J gene TRBJ2-7; 7 bases map to TRBD1. V was clipped by 0 bases and J by 4 bases; unmatched bases: 10. The CDR3 runs to 16 residues. The germline V gene has CDR1 SGHRS and CDR2 YFSETQ. The CDR3 bases are TGCGCCAGCAGCTTGGGGACGACAGGGAATCTTTACGAGCAGTACTTC. Translating it yields CASSLGTTGNLYEQYF.

This clone was seen many times. The genes are TRBV10-3 and TRBJ2-3; 8 positions match TRBD2. From germline, CDR1 is ENHRY and CDR2 SYGVKD. Trimming at V came to 10 bases and at J to 0 bases, leaving 6 bases not matched to a gene. CDR3 length: 14 residues. CDR3 sequence reads: CATKAGESTDTQYF. CDR3 nucleotides: TGTGCCACTAAAGCGGGGGAGAGCACAGATACGCAGTATTTT.